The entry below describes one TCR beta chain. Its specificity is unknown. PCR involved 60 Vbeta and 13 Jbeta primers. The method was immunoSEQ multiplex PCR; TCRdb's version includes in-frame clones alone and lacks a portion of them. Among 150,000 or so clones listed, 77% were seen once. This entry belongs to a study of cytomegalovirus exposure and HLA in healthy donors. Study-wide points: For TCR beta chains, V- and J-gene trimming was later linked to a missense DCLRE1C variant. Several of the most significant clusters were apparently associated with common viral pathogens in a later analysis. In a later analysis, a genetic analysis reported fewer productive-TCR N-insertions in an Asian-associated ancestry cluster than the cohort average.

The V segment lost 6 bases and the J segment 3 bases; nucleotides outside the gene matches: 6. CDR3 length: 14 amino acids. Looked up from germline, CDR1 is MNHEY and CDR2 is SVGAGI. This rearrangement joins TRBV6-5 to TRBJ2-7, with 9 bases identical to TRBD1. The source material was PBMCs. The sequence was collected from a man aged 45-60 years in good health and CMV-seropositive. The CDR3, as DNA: TGTGCCAGCAGCTCCGGGACAGGGAACTACGAGCAGTACTTC. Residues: CASSSGTGNYEQYF.